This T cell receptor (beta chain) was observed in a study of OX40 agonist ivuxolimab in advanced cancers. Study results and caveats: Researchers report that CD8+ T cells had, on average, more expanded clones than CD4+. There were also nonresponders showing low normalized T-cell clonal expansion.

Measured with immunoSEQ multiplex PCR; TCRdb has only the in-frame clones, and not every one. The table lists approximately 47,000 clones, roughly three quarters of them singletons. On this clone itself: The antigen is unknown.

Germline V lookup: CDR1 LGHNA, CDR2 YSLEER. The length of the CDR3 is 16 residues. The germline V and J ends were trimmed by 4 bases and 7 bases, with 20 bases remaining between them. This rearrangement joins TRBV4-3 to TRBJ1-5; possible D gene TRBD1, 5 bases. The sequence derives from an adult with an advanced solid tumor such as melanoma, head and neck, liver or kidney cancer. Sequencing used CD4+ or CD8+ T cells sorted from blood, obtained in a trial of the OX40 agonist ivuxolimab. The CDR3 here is CASSRTWGSAAQPQHF. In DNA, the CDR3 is TGCGCCAGCAGCCGAACGTGGGGGTCTGCGGCCCAGCCCCAGCATTTT.